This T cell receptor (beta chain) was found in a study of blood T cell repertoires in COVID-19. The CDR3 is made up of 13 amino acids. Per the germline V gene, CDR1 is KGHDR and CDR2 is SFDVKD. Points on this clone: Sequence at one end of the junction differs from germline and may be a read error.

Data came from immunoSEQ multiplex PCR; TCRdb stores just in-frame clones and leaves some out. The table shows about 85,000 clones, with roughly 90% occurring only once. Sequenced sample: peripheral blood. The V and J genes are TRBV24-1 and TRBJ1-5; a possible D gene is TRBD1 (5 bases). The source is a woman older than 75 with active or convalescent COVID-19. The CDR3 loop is CATGDRQLGPQHF. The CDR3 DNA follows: TGTGCCACCGGTGACAGACAACTCGGGCCCCAGCATTTT.